This T cell receptor beta chain was captured by sequencing in a study of a mutant IDH1 vaccine in newly diagnosed glioma. Study summary: The vaccination schedule gave patients eight doses in weeks 1, 3, 5, 7, 11, 15, 19 and 23. Earlier therapy was either radiotherapy, temozolomide, or both, and most got both. There were roughly 60% males and around 38% females among treated patients, whose mean age was approximately 44 years.

Stated time point: week 23, last vaccination. Mutant IDH1 20-mer peptide, at 300 ug, made up each vaccine dose, with topical imiquimod. The method was immunoSEQ multiplex PCR; TCRdb's version includes in-frame clones alone and lacks a portion of them. The table shows about 72,000 clones, with approximately 84% occurring only once. Study-level results: Changes to the top peripheral T cell clonotypes appeared unrelated to pseudoprogression.

The CDR3 extends over 14 amino acids. Germline V CDR1 and CDR2: SEHNR, FQNEAQ (reference sequence). The V gene end was trimmed by 5 bases and the J gene end by 7 bases; junction bases not matched to a gene: 7. A note on this clone: What it recognizes is unknown.

The V and J genes are TRBV7-9 and TRBJ1-5; 8 nucleotides agree with TRBD1. The sequences come from PBMCs, collected from a glioma patient whose treatment included an IDH1 peptide vaccine. This TCR was recovered from a young man with glioma. The CDR3 loop reads CASSQGAVSQPQHF. The CDR3 region has the DNA TGTGCCAGCAGCCAGGGGGCGGTTAGCCAGCCCCAGCATTTT.